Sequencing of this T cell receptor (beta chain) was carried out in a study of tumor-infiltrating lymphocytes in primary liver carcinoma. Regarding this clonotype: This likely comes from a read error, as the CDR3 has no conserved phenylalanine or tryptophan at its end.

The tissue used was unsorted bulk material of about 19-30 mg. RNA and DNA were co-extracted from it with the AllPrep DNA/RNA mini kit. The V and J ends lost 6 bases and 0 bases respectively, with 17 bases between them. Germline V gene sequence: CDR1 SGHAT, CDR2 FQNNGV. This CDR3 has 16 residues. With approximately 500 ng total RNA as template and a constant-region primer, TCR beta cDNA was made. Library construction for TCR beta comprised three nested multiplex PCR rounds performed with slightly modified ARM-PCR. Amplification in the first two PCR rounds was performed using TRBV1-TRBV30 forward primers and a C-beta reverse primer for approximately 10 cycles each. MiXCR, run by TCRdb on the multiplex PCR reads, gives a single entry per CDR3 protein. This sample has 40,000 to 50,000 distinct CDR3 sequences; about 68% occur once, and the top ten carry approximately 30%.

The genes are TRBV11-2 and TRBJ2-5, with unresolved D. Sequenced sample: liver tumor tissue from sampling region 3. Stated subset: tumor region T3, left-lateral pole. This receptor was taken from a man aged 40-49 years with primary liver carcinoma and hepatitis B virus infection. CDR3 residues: CASRSRNLAHQETQYL. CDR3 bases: TGTGCCAGCAGATCCCGGAACTTGGCCCACCAAGAGACCCAGTACCTC.